This is a list of T cell receptor beta chains from one sample in a study of blood T cell repertoires in COVID-19. Repertoires were generated with immunoSEQ multiplex PCR, while TCRdb's copy carries only in-frame clones and drops some. Of some 130,000 clones in the sample, more than 85% were seen once. Sequenced input: peripheral blood. These TCRs come from a man aged 55-75 years with COVID-19, enrolled during active disease. Each CDR3 is given with its conserved first and last residue. Fields, in order: V gene, J gene, D gene, CDR3 protein. D genes are given only for firm matches.

V: TRBV13; J: TRBJ1-6; D: NA; CDR3: CASSFTGPSPLHF
V: TRBV11-2; J: TRBJ2-7; D: TRBD2; CDR3: CASSFSGGPGGEQYF
V: TRBV5-6; J: TRBJ1-5; D: TRBD1; CDR3: CASSFYRGSQPQHF
V: TRBV29-1; J: TRBJ1-5; D: NA; CDR3: CSVEDPNYNQPQHF
V: TRBV5-1; J: TRBJ1-1; D: NA; CDR3: CASSLLASTEAFF
V: TRBV12-3/TRBV12-4; J: TRBJ1-1; D: NA; CDR3: CASTRDMNTEAFF
V: TRBV6-1; J: TRBJ2-2; D: TRBD1; CDR3: CASSEVRTGPTGELFF
V: TRBV11-2; J: TRBJ1-2; D: NA; CDR3: CASSPELAQSGGYTF
V: TRBV5-1; J: TRBJ1-1; D: NA; CDR3: CASSWGGPNTEAFF
V: TRBV5-8; J: TRBJ2-4; D: NA; CDR3: CASSTGTAYEVAKNIQYF
V: TRBV6-6; J: TRBJ2-1; D: NA; CDR3: CASSILDSYNEQFF
V: TRBV9; J: TRBJ2-2; D: NA; CDR3: CASSPGLLQNTGELFF
V: TRBV4-1; J: TRBJ1-1; D: NA; CDR3: CASSPTGSTEAFF
V: TRBV5-4; J: TRBJ1-3; D: TRBD1; CDR3: CASSLQGVGNTIYF
V: TRBV9; J: TRBJ2-2; D: TRBD2; CDR3: CASSPPDAGGQNTGELFF
V: TRBV29-1; J: TRBJ1-2; D: NA; CDR3: CSAFDSYGYTF
V: TRBV19; J: TRBJ2-3; D: TRBD2; CDR3: CASRGLARTDTQYF
V: TRBV5-1; J: TRBJ2-3; D: NA; CDR3: CASSLAGQPTDTQYF
V: TRBV11-2; J: TRBJ1-2; D: NA; CDR3: CASSAGRRVYGYTF